The 18 T cell receptor beta chains below come from one sample, sequenced in a study of T cell responses to AZD1222 COVID-19 vaccine. Profiled with immunoSEQ multiplex PCR; TCRdb holds only in-frame clones, not every one. The table shows 150,000 or so clones, with over 80% occurring only once. The sequences come from peripheral blood, collected 28 days after the second AZD1222 dose. The source of these receptors is an adult who received the AZD1222 COVID-19 vaccine.

This clone occurred once. V and J are TRBV30 and TRBJ1-5; unclear D gene. This CDR3 has 14 amino acids. CDR1 and CDR2 (germline): GTSNPN, SVGIG (reference sequence). V was pared by 0 bases and J by 2 bases, with 8 bases between. CDR3 region: CAWSVDGGNQPQHF. In nucleotides, the CDR3 is TGTGCCTGGAGTGTGGACGGAGGCAATCAGCCCCAGCATTTT.

The rearrangement uses TRBV6-5 and TRBJ2-7; possible D gene TRBD2, 6 bases. The CDR3 is 14 residues long. From germline, CDR1 is MNHEY and CDR2 SVGAGI. V was clipped by 2 bases and J by 3 bases, with 11 bases between them. For the CDR3, the DNA is TGTGCCAGCAGTTACCGGGAGCAAAACTACGAGCAGTACTTC. Protein sequence: CASSYREQNYEQYF.

The gene calls are TRBV27 and TRBJ2-2; D is uncertain. Between the trimmed V and J ends, which lost 2 bases and 5 bases, there was a span of 6 bases. This CDR3 is built from 13 residues. The germline V gene encodes CDR1 MNHEY and CDR2 SMNVEV (reference sequence). CDR3 nucleotide sequence: TGTGCCAGCAGTTTAATCTCTACCGGGGAGCTGTTTTTT. Translating it yields CASSLISTGELFF.

The chain has TRBV5-4 and TRBJ1-1; no clear D gene. Between the trimmed V and J ends, which lost 0 bases and 2 bases, there was a span of 5 bases. This CDR3 region has 13 residues. CDR1 and CDR2 (germline): SGHNT, YYREEE (reference sequence). The DNA for the CDR3 is TGTGCCAGCAGCTTGGGCCCTAACACTGAAGCTTTCTTT. This sequence encodes CASSLGPNTEAFF.

The CDR3 DNA reads as TGTGCCAGCAGCTACCGGGACATTTTTCAGCCCCAGCATTTT. This codes for CASSYRDIFQPQHF. The V gene is TRBV7-2, the J gene TRBJ1-5, with D maybe TRBD1 (6 bases). The germline V and J ends were trimmed by 4 bases and 6 bases, with 13 bases remaining between them. Germline V gene lookup returns CDR1 SGHTA and CDR2 FQGNSA. This CDR3 comprises 14 residues.

Here the CDR3 reads CASSPRQGITEAFF. The CDR3 nucleotides are TGTGCCAGCTCTCCCAGACAGGGGATCACTGAAGCTTTCTTT. The chain is built from TRBV18 and TRBJ1-1, with 8 bases fitting TRBD1. V was clipped by 6 bases and J by 4 bases; unmatched bases: 7. Germline V gene data show CDR1 as KGHSH and CDR2 as LQKENI. CDR3 length equals 14 residues.

This sequence joins TRBV29-1 and TRBJ2-5; tentative D call: TRBD2 (6 bases). The CDR3 sequence is 12 residues long. Trimming took off 7 bases at V and 5 bases at J, with 14 bases between the two ends. Germline loops: CDR1 SQVTM, CDR2 ANQGSEA. The CDR3 DNA reads TGCAGCGGCGGGGACGGCGGCGAGACCCAGTACTTC. Protein: CSGGDGGETQYF.

V gene TRBV19 combines with J gene TRBJ1-3; D is undetermined. Per the germline V gene, CDR1 is LNHDA and CDR2 is SQIVND (reference sequence). The CDR3 is 14 amino acids. The V end was cut by 3 bases, the J end by 3 bases, with 9 bases between. The CDR3 DNA reads as TGTGCCAGTAGTATGTTTGGGAGTGGAAACACCATATATTTT. The encoded protein is CASSMFGSGNTIYF. The full variable domain, in which reference TRBV19 and TRBJ1-3 provide the parts outside the CDR3, is DGGITQSPKYLFRKEGQNVTLSCEQNLNHDAMYWYRQDPGQGLRLIYYSQIVNDFQKGDIAEGYSVSREKKESFPLTVTSAQKNPTAFYLCASSMFGSGNTIYFGEGSWLTVV.

A few counts support this clone. The gene calls are TRBV7-9 and TRBJ1-1; D gene ambiguous. Germline loops: CDR1 SEHNR, CDR2 FQNEAQ (reference sequence). With 10 bases removed from V and 7 bases from J, the gap between germline ends came to 16 bases. This CDR3 contains 12 residues. CDR3 nucleotide sequence: TGTGCCACCAAGGCCGTCGGAGTTGAAGCTTTCTTT. Translating it yields CATKAVGVEAFF.

The chain links TRBV6-2 or TRBV6-3 to TRBJ1-2; 9 nucleotides line up with TRBD1. Germline V gene sequence: CDR1 MNHEY, CDR2 SVGEGT. CDR3 length equals 15 residues. V shed 2 bases and J 2 bases; nucleotides not matched to a gene: 3. CDR3 nucleotide sequence: TGTGCCAGCAGTTACCCCGGGACAGGGAACTATGGCTACACCTTC. It encodes CASSYPGTGNYGYTF.

This sequence joins TRBV6-5 and TRBJ2-1; TRBD2 aligns across 8 bases. Germline V CDR1 and CDR2: MNHEY, SVGAGI. The CDR3 totals 15 residues. With V trimmed by 6 bases and J by 6 bases, 10 bases remained unmatched. The chain's CDR3 is CASSLLGSGSNEQFF. In DNA, the CDR3 is TGTGCCAGCAGCCTCCTCGGGAGCGGGAGCAATGAGCAGTTCTTC.

This clone is a singleton in its sample. The rearrangement uses TRBV14 and TRBJ1-2; no firm D call. The germline CDR1 and CDR2 sequences are SGHDN and FVKESK. Deletions cut 2 bases from V and 2 bases from J, with 15 bases between. The CDR3 length is 16 residues. In DNA, the CDR3 is TGTGCCAGCAGCCAACAAGTAAGAGGGCCGAACTATGGCTACACCTTC. Amino acid sequence: CASSQQVRGPNYGYTF.

This clone showed up just once. V is TRBV19 and J is TRBJ2-2; 10 bases line up with TRBD2. CDR1 and CDR2 (germline): LNHDA, SQIVND (reference sequence). CDR3 length: 17 residues. V shed 2 bases, J shed 1 base, and the junction held 4 bases outside the gene matches. The CDR3 DNA sequence: TGTGCCAGTAGTATAATAAGCGGGAGGGTGAACACCGGGGAGCTGTTTTTT. Its protein is CASSIISGRVNTGELFF.

This chain connects TRBV15 to TRBJ1-2; TRBD1 is a possible D gene (6 bases). The germline V gene has CDR1 LNHNV and CDR2 YYDKDF (reference sequence). The CDR3 contains 14 residues. V was clipped by 5 bases and J by 7 bases, with 17 bases between them. CDR3 nucleotide sequence: TGTGCCACCAGCGGTCCCCCGGGGGCGGGTGGCTACACCTTC. It codes for CATSGPPGAGGYTF.

Of note for this clone: The sample has other DNA sequences that encode this CDR3 too. The chain recombines TRBV3-1 (or the pseudogene TRBV3-2) with TRBJ1-5; D unresolved. Deletions cut 0 bases from V and 5 bases from J, with 5 bases between. Per the germline V gene, CDR1 is LGHDT and CDR2 is YNNKEL (reference sequence). The CDR3 is made up of 13 amino acids. The CDR3 DNA is TGTGCCAGCAGCCAAGATCGAGATCAGCCCCAGCATTTT. Translated, it gives CASSQDRDQPQHF.

This chain connects TRBV2 to TRBJ1-2, with D unresolved. This CDR3 contains 14 residues. The germline CDR1 and CDR2 sequences are SNHLY and FYNNEI. Trimming took off 10 bases at V and 4 bases at J, with 19 bases between the two ends. CDR3 sequence (DNA): TGTGCCACCAGCGGAGGGAATTCCGGCTATGGCTACACCTTC. Its protein is CATSGGNSGYGYTF.

This chain uses TRBV18 with TRBJ1-1; D is perhaps TRBD1 (5 bases). Germline values: CDR1 KGHSH, CDR2 LQKENI. With 3 bases removed from V and 3 bases from J, the gap between germline ends came to 17 bases. This CDR3 is 16 amino acids long. The CDR3 DNA reads as TGTGCCAGCTCACCCCCTGTCGGGGGATCGTACACTGAAGCTTTCTTT. Protein sequence: CASSPPVGGSYTEAFF.

The chain combines TRBV21-1 with TRBJ2-2; TRBD2 was called by the table and not checked on the DNA. TRBV21-1 is annotated as a pseudogene. CDR3 size: 22 residues. CDR3 region: CASSKVGRRGLGKNYTAGELFF. Written as DNA, the CDR3 is TGTGCCAGCAGCAAAGTTGGTCGTCGAGGACTAGGGAAAAACTACACTGCCGGGGAGCTGTTTTTT.